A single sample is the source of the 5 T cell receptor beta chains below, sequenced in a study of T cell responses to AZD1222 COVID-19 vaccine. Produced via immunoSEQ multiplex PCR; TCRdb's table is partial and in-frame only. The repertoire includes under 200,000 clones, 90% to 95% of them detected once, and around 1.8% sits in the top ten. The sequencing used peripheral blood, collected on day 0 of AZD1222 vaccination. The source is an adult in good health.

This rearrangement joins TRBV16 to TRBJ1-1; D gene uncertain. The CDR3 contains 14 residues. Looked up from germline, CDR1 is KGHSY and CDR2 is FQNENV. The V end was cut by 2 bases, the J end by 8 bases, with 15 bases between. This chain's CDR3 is CASSQVIGSEEAFF. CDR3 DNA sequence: TGTGCCAGCAGCCAAGTTATAGGAAGTGAGGAAGCTTTCTTT. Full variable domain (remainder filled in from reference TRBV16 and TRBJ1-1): GEEVAQTPKHLVRGEGQKAKLYCAPIKGHSYVFWYQQVLKNEFKFLISFQNENVFDETGMPKERFSAKCLPNSPCSLEIQATKLEDSAVYFCASSQVIGSEEAFFGQGTRLTVV.

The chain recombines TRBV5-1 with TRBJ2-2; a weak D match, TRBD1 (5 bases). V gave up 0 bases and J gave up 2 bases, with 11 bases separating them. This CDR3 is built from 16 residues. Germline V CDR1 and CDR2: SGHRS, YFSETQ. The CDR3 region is CASSLGVQGNTGELFF. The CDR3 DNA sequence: TGCGCCAGCAGCTTGGGGGTGCAGGGCAACACCGGGGAGCTGTTTTTT.

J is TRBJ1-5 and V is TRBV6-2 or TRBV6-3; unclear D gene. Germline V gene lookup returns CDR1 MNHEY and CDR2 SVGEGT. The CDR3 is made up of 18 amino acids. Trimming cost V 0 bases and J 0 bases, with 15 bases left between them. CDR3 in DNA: TGTGCCAGCAGTTACTCGGGTCCAGGACGATATAGCAATCAGCCCCAGCATTTT. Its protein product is CASSYSGPGRYSNQPQHF.

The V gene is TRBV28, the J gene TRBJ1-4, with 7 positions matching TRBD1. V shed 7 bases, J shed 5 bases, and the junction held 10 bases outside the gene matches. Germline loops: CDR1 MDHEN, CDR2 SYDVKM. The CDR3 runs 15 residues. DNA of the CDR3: TGTGCCAGCACCTCCCGGACAGGCCCCAATGAAAAACTGTTTTTT. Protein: CASTSRTGPNEKLFF.

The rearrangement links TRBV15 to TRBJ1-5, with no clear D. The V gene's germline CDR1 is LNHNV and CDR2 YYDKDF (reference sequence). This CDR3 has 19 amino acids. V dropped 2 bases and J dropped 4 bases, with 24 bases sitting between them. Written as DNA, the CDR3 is TGTGCCACCAGCAGAAGTCCTACGGGGAATCGGGGTAGGAATCAGCCCCAGCATTTT. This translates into CATSRSPTGNRGRNQPQHF.